This entry lists 18 T cell receptor beta chains sequenced from one sample in a study of identical twins listed by TCRdb under 2016. Library preparation was by 5' RACE. Sequencing took place on an Illumina HiSeq 2000. The raw public data were reprocessed by TCRdb itself: fastp quality trimming at Q25, MiXCR clonotype calling, in-frame beta chains only. Each entry is one CDR3 protein sequence, shown with its most common DNA and genes. Recorded for this sample are around 490,000 distinct CDR3 sequences; 13% to 15% of them occurred a single time. 0.8% to 1% of the sample goes to the ten largest clones. The sample also formed part of further work on yellow fever vaccine responses in identical twins.

The sequencing input was CD4+ T cells sorted from blood. These receptors originate from a woman aged 18 to 35 in good health.

The V call is TRBV18, the J call TRBJ2-1; perhaps TRBD2 as D (6 bases). Germline lookup yields CDR1 KGHSH and CDR2 LQKENI. The CDR3 runs to 13 residues. Trimming took 6 bases from V and 9 from J, leaving 15 bases between them. CDR3 residues: CASSPIGGGEQFF. The CDR3 DNA reads as TGTGCCAGCTCCCCTATCGGGGGTGGTGAGCAGTTCTTC.

The DNA of the CDR3 is TGCAGTGCTAGATGGGAGGCCAAAAACATTCAGTACTTC. Protein: CSARWEAKNIQYF. The chain employs TRBV20-1 and TRBJ2-4, with D perhaps TRBD2 (5 bases). The CDR3 contains 13 residues. From germline, CDR1 is DFQATT and CDR2 SNEGSKA (reference sequence). The ends were cut back, 2 bases at V and 1 base at J, with 6 bases in the middle.

This clonotype was seen at least ten times. The rearrangement joins TRBV7-3 to TRBJ2-2; D is ambiguous. The V end was cut by 1 base, the J end by 1 base, with 10 bases between. The CDR3 loop spans 16 amino acids. Germline V gene data show CDR1 as SGHTA and CDR2 as FQGTGA. CDR3 sequence (DNA): TGTGCCAGCAGCTTAAGGTTAAACGGGAACACCGGGGAGCTGTTTTTT. This gives the protein CASSLRLNGNTGELFF.

This clonotype came up a few times. The rearrangement uses TRBV6-2 or TRBV6-3 and TRBJ2-7; perhaps TRBD1 as D (5 bases). Trimming pared 7 bases from V and 7 bases from J, leaving 20 bases between. CDR3 length equals 14 residues. CDR1 MNHEY and CDR2 SVGEGT come from the germline V gene. CDR3 nucleotides: TGTGCCAGCACCAAAGTGGGGCTTCCTCTGGAGCAGTACTTC. Protein: CASTKVGLPLEQYF.

The chain employs TRBV2 and TRBJ2-2, with D maybe TRBD2 (5 bases). The CDR3 runs 12 residues. V was clipped by 6 bases and J by 5 bases, with 7 bases between them. The V gene's germline CDR1 is SNHLY and CDR2 FYNNEI. The CDR3 region has the DNA TGTGCCAGCAGGGAGGAGACCGGGGAGCTGTTTTTT. Amino acids: CASREETGELFF.

There are a few counts of this clonotype. This chain links TRBV3-1 with TRBJ2-2; D remains ambiguous. The CDR3 has 17 amino acids. V shed 4 bases and J shed 0 bases, with 15 bases lying between them. Germline V gene lookup returns CDR1 LGHDT and CDR2 YNNKEL (reference sequence). The DNA for the CDR3 is TGTGCCAGCAGCCGTCTCGCCGCAGGTACGAACACCGGGGAGCTGTTTTTT. Its protein is CASSRLAAGTNTGELFF.

The chain has TRBV7-8 and TRBJ2-5, with D possibly matching TRBD1 (6 bases). This CDR3 comprises 14 residues. Germline V gives CDR1 SGHVS, CDR2 FQNEAQ. Trimming stripped 5 bases from V and 2 bases from J, with 12 bases between. The CDR3 nucleotides are TGTGCCAGCAGCACAAGACAGGCTCAAGAGACCCAGTACTTC. As protein: CASSTRQAQETQYF.

This clonotype has more than one count but fewer than ten. J is TRBJ2-5 and V is TRBV5-4, with D perhaps TRBD2 (6 bases). Germline V CDR1 and CDR2: SGHNT, YYREEE (reference sequence). V lost 3 bases and J 4 bases, leaving 19 bases between the germline ends. This CDR3 region has 16 residues. CDR3 protein: CASSSRAAGSRETQYF. CDR3 in DNA: TGTGCCAGCAGCTCTCGGGCAGCGGGCAGTCGAGAGACCCAGTACTTC.

In DNA, the CDR3 is TGTGCCATCAGTAAAACCCAGGGATCCGAAGAGACCCAGTACTTC. Translated: CAISKTQGSEETQYF. The J gene is TRBJ2-5, the V gene TRBV10-3; weak D call: TRBD1 (5 bases). This CDR3 region has 15 residues. The V gene's germline CDR1 is ENHRY and CDR2 SYGVKD. V was pared by 5 bases and J by 3 bases, with 16 bases between.

This clonotype was detected a few times. This chain uses TRBV20-1 with TRBJ2-7; D uncertain. Germline V lookup: CDR1 DFQATT, CDR2 SNEGSKA (reference sequence). CDR3 length: 13 residues. V was cut by 6 bases and J by 1 base, with 13 bases left in between. CDR3 nucleotides: TGCAGTGCCAGTCCTAGGCGGTCCTACGAGCAGTACTTC. Translating gives CSASPRRSYEQYF.

This clonotype was detected a few times. The chain uses TRBV25-1 and TRBJ2-5; the match to TRBD1 covers 9 bases. Germline CDR1 reads MGHDK; CDR2 reads SYGVNS. V shed 5 bases, J shed 4 bases, and the junction held 11 bases outside the gene matches. The CDR3 covers 16 residues. The CDR3 region has the DNA TGTGCCAGCAGTTCCCCCGGGACAGGGCATGGAGAGACCCAGTACTTC. It codes for CASSSPGTGHGETQYF.

This clonotype was detected ten times or more. This CDR3 reads CATSKTGDTDTQYF. For the CDR3, the DNA is TGTGCCACCAGCAAAACTGGGGACACAGATACGCAGTATTTT. The chain joins TRBV15 to TRBJ2-3; D not certain. Germline V gene sequence: CDR1 LNHNV, CDR2 YYDKDF (reference sequence). CDR3 length: 14 residues. V lost 4 bases and J lost 2, with 10 bases in between.

Concerning this clonotype: A much larger clone lies one base from this, so it may be a read error. The chain combines TRBV10-1 with TRBJ2-3; D assignment may be TRBD1 or TRBD2 (6 bases each). CDR1 WNHNN and CDR2 SYGVQD come from the germline V gene (reference sequence). V was shortened by 2 bases and J by 4 bases, with 13 bases between the two germline ends. This CDR3 has 15 amino acids. The CDR3 reads CASSEGLEGADTQYF. CDR3 sequence (DNA): TGCGCCAGCAGTGAGGGTTTGGAGGGGGCAGATACGCAGTATTTT.

This clonotype was seen many times. V usage is TRBV28 and J usage is TRBJ2-3; weak D call: TRBD2 (6 bases). V lost 3 bases to trimming and J lost 0 bases, with 16 bases between them. Germline CDR1 MDHEN, CDR2 SYDVKM. The CDR3 covers 17 residues. CDR3 bases: TGTGCCAGCAGTTTTTCGGGAGCGAACGCTAGCACAGATACGCAGTATTTT. This codes for CASSFSGANASTDTQYF.

This clonotype was picked up a small number of times. V and J are TRBV9 and TRBJ2-3; D not resolved. Trimming shortened V by 3 bases and J by 3 bases, and 11 bases separated the two germline ends. The CDR3 extends over 14 amino acids. CDR1 and CDR2 (germline): SGDLS, YYNGEE. CDR3 amino acids: CASSAGPRTDTQYF. The CDR3 nucleotides read TGTGCCAGCAGCGCTGGGCCCCGAACAGATACGCAGTATTTT.

This clonotype was observed a few times. V usage is TRBV7-2 and J usage is TRBJ1-1; D is undetermined. The V and J ends lost 5 bases and 8 bases respectively, with 9 bases between them. Germline CDR1 and CDR2: SGHTA and FQGNSA. CDR3 length: 11 residues. The DNA for the CDR3 is TGTGCCAGCAGCCCGAGTAGCGAAGCTTTCTTT. Encoded protein: CASSPSSEAFF.

This clonotype was counted only a few times. This chain uses TRBV9 with TRBJ1-6; the D gene is possibly TRBD1 (6 bases). The V and J ends lost 0 bases and 7 bases respectively, with 11 bases between them. The germline gives CDR1 SGDLS, CDR2 YYNGEE. The CDR3 runs to 15 residues. The CDR3 reads CASSVELQGNSPLHF. CDR3 in DNA: TGTGCCAGCAGCGTAGAGTTACAGGGCAATTCACCCCTCCACTTT.

The chain joins TRBV6-1 to TRBJ2-7; 11 nucleotides line up with TRBD1. This CDR3 comprises 15 residues. Germline loops: CDR1 MNHNS, CDR2 SASEGT. The J segment lost 4 bases and the V segment lost 0 bases, leaving 2 bases of the junction unmatched. CDR3 nucleotides: TGTGCCAGCAGTGAAGCGGGACAGGGGGTTTACGAGCAGTACTTC. Translated: CASSEAGQGVYEQYF.